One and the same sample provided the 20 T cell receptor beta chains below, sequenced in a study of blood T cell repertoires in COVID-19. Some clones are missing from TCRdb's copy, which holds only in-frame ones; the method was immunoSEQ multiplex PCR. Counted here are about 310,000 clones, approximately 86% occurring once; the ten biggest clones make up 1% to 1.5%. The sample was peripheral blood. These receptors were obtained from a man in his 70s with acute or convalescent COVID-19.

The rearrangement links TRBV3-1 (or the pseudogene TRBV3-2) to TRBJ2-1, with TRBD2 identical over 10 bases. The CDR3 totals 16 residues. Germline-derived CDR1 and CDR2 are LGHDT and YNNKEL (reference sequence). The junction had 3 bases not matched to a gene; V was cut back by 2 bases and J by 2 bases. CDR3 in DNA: TGTGCCAGCAGCCAAAGAGGACTAGCGGCCTACAATGAGCAGTTCTTC. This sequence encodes CASSQRGLAAYNEQFF.

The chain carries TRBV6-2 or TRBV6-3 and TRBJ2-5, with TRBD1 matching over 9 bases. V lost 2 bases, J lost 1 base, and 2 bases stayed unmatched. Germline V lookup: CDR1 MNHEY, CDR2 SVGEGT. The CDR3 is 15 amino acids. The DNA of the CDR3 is TGTGCCAGCAGTTACGACAGGGGGATCCAAGAGACCCAGTACTTC. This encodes CASSYDRGIQETQYF.

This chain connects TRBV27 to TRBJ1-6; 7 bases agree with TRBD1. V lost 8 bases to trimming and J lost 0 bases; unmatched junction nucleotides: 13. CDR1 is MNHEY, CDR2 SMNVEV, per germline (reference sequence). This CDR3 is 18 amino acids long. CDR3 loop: CASAPNGQESSYNSPLHF. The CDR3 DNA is TGTGCCAGCGCACCAAACGGACAGGAAAGCTCCTATAATTCACCCCTCCACTTT.

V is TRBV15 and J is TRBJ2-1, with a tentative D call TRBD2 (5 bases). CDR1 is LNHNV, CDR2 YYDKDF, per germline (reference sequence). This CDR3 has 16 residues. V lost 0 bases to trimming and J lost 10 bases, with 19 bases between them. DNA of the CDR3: TGTGCCACCAGCAGAGATTACGGTTTCGGGGTTGGCGAGCAGTTCTTC. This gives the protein CATSRDYGFGVGEQFF.

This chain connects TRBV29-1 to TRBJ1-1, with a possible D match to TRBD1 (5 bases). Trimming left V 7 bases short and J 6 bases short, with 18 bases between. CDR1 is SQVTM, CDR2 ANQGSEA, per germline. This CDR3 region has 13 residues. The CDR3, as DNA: TGCAGCGCCGGTCGGGGGGGACCCTCTGAAGCTTTCTTT. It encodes CSAGRGGPSEAFF.

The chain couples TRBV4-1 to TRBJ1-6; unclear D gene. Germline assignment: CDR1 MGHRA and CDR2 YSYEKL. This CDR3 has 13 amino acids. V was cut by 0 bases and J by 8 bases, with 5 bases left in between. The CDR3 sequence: CASSQDVDSPLHF. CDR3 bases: TGCGCCAGCAGCCAAGATGTCGATTCACCCCTCCACTTT.

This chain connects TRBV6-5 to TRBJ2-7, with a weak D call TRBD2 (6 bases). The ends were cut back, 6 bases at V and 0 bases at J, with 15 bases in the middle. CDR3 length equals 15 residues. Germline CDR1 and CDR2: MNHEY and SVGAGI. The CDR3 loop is CASSLASDSSYEQYF. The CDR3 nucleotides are TGTGCCAGCAGCCTCGCTAGCGACAGCTCCTACGAGCAGTACTTC.

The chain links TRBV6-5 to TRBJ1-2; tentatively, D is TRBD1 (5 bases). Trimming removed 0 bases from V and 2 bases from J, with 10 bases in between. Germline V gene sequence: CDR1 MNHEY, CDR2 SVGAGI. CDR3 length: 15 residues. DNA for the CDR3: TGTGCCAGCAGTTACTCCCGGGCAGGGAACTATGGCTACACCTTC. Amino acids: CASSYSRAGNYGYTF.

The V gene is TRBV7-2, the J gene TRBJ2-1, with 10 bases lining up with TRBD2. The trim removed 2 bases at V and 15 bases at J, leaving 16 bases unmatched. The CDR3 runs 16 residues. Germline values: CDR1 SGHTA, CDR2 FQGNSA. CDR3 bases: TGTGCCAGCAGCTTAAGGGGGGCCGCGGGACTAGCGACAGTGTTCTTC. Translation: CASSLRGAAGLATVFF.

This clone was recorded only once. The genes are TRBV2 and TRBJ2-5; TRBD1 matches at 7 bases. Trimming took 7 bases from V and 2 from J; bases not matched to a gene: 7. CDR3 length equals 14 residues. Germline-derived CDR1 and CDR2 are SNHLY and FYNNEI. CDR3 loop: CASTKGALQETQYF. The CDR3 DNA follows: TGTGCCAGCACCAAGGGGGCCTTACAAGAGACCCAGTACTTC.

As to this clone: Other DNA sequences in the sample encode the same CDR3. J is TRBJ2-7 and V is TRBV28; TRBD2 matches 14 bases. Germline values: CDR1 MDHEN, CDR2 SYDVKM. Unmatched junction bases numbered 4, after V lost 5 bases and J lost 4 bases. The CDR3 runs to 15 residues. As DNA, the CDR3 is TGTGCCAGCAGTCCGACTAGCGGGAGGGTATACGAGCAGTACTTC. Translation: CASSPTSGRVYEQYF.

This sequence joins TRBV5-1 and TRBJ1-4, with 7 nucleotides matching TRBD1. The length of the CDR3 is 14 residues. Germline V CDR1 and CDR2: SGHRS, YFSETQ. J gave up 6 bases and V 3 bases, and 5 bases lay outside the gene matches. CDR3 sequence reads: CASSSDRAYEKLFF. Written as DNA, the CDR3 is TGCGCCAGCAGCTCAGACAGGGCTTATGAAAAACTGTTTTTT.

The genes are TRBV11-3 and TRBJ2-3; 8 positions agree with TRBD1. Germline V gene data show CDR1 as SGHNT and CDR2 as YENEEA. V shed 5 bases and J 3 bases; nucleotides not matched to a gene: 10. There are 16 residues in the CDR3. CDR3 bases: TGTGCCAGCAGCCAAGGGACAGGCCCCGGGACAGATACGCAGTATTTT. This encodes CASSQGTGPGTDTQYF.

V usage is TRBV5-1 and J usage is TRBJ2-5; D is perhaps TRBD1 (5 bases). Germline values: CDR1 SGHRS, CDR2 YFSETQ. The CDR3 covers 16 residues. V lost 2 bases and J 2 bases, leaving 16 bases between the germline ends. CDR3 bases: TGCGCCAGCAGCTTCAAGACAGTCCCCGCACAAGAGACCCAGTACTTC. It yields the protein CASSFKTVPAQETQYF. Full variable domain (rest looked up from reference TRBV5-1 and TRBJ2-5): KAGVTQTPRYLIKTRGQQVTLSCSPISGHRSVSWYQQTPGQGLQFLFEYFSETQRNKGNFPGRFSGRQFSNSRSEMNVSTLELGDSALYLCASSFKTVPAQETQYFGPGTRLLVL.

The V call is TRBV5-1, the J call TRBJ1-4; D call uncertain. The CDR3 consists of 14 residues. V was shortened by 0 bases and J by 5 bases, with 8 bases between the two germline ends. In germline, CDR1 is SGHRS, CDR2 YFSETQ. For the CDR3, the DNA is TGCGCCAGCAGCTTGGTGGGCGGGAATGAAAAACTGTTTTTT. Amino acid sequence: CASSLVGGNEKLFF.

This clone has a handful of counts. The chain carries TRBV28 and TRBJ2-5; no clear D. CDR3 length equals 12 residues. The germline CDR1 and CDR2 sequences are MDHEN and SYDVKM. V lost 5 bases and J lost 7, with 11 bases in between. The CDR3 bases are TGTGCCAGCAGTACCTATCACGGGACCCAGTACTTC. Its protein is CASSTYHGTQYF.

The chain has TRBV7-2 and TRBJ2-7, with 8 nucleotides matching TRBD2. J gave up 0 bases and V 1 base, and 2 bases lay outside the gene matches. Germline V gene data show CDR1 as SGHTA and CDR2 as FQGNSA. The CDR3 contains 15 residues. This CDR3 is CASSLVSGSSYEQYF. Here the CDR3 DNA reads TGTGCCAGCAGCTTAGTGAGCGGGAGCTCCTACGAGCAGTACTTC.

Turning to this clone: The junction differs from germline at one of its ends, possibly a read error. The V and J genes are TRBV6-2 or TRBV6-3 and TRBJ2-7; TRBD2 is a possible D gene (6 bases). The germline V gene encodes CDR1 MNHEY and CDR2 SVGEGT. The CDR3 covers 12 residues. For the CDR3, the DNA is TGTGCCAGCAGTTTTTGGTCTAGCGATGCGCACTTC. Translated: CASSFWSSDAHF.

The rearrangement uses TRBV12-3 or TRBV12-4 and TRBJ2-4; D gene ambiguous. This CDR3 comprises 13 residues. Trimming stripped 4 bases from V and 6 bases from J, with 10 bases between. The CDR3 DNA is TGTGCCAGCAGTTCCCTTGGGCTAAACATTCAGTACTTC. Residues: CASSSLGLNIQYF.

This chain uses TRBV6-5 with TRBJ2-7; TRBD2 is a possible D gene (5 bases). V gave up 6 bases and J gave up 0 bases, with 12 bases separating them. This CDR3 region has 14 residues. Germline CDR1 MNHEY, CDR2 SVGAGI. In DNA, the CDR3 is TGTGCCAGCAGCGCCCGGGATGCCTCCTACGAGCAGTACTTC. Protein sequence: CASSARDASYEQYF.